Sequencing of this T cell receptor (beta chain) was carried out in a study of blood T cells in healthy people across ages. Alongside a J-beta primer mix, a sample-barcoded 5' primer served in a second PCR lasting about 7 to 12 cycles. A single record per CDR3 protein comes from TCRdb applying MiXCR to the 5' RACE reads. The repertoire holds around 940,000 distinct CDR3 sequences, with approximately 50% as singletons. The V end lost 0 bases, the J end lost 3 bases, and 12 bases lay between the germline ends. This CDR3 spans 15 amino acids. CDR1 and CDR2 (germline): MNHEY, SVGEGT. This clonotype showed up just a few times.

The sequenced material came from blood. This receptor was identified in a woman aged 55-69 years in good health. V and J are TRBV6-2 or TRBV6-3 and TRBJ2-7; D is tentatively TRBD1 or TRBD2 (6 bases each). The chain's CDR3 is CASSYSMRGDYEQYF. Written as DNA, the CDR3 is TGTGCCAGCAGTTACTCGATGAGGGGGGACTACGAGCAGTACTTC.